The 21 T cell receptor beta chains below were found in one sample sequenced in a study of blood T cell repertoires in COVID-19. Generated by immunoSEQ multiplex PCR, the TCRdb table keeps only in-frame clones and is missing some. The sample includes under 85,000 clones, around 86% of them seen just once. Material: peripheral blood. The source of these receptors is an elderly man with acute or convalescent COVID-19.

The CDR3 protein is CASSLEGDELTEAFF. CDR3 sequence (DNA): TGTGCCAGCAGCTTAGAGGGAGACGAACTAACTGAAGCTTTCTTT. The chain combines TRBV11-3 with TRBJ1-1; D not resolved. Germline V CDR1 and CDR2: SGHNT, YENEEA. V was clipped by 0 bases and J by 5 bases, with 13 bases between them. The CDR3 consists of 15 residues.

The chain recombines TRBV7-9 with TRBJ2-3; D not certain. The V end was cut by 6 bases, the J end by 0 bases, with 7 bases between. CDR1 and CDR2 (germline): SEHNR, FQNEAQ (reference sequence). This CDR3 spans 13 amino acids. The CDR3 protein is CASRRGSTDTQYF. Written as DNA, the CDR3 is TGTGCCAGCAGACGCGGAAGCACAGATACGCAGTATTTT.

Only a few counts were recorded for this clone. The chain couples TRBV29-1 to TRBJ1-5, with TRBD1 as a possible D gene (5 bases). Trimming left V 4 bases short and J 6 bases short, with 13 bases between. The CDR3 spans 13 residues. Germline CDR1 is SQVTM and CDR2 is ANQGSEA. The DNA for the CDR3 is TGCAGCGTTGTAGGGGCCCCTGGTCAGCCCCAGCATTTT. Translation: CSVVGAPGQPQHF.

The CDR3 region has the DNA TGTGCCAGCCGGCGGGGGATGAACACTGAAGCTTTCTTT. Protein product: CASRRGMNTEAFF. The rearrangement links TRBV3-1 (or the pseudogene TRBV3-2) to TRBJ1-1, with D tentatively TRBD1 (5 bases). Trimming removed 8 bases at V and 0 bases at J, with 10 bases between. The CDR3 is made up of 13 amino acids. The germline V gene has CDR1 LGHDT and CDR2 YNNKEL (reference sequence).

This chain uses TRBV5-1 with TRBJ2-1; 9 nucleotides line up with TRBD1. Trimming at V came to 7 bases and at J to 8 bases, leaving 16 bases not matched to a gene. The CDR3 runs 16 residues. Germline CDR1 SGHRS, CDR2 YFSETQ. The CDR3 reads CASASTPGQGRYEQFF. CDR3 coding DNA: TGCGCCAGCGCCTCCACCCCGGGACAGGGAAGATATGAGCAGTTCTTC. Looking up the rest from reference TRBV5-1 and TRBJ2-1 gives the full variable domain: KAGVTQTPRYLIKTRGQQVTLSCSPISGHRSVSWYQQTPGQGLQFLFEYFSETQRNKGNFPGRFSGRQFSNSRSEMNVSTLELGDSALYLCASASTPGQGRYEQFFGPGTRLTVL.

The V and J genes are TRBV19 and TRBJ1-2; D call uncertain. Germline CDR1 reads LNHDA; CDR2 reads SQIVND (reference sequence). V dropped 3 bases and J dropped 0 bases, with 8 bases sitting between them. This CDR3 comprises 14 residues. The CDR3 DNA sequence: TGTGCCAGTAGTATGTGGAGGGCTAACTATGGCTACACCTTC. It codes for CASSMWRANYGYTF.

V gene TRBV3-1 (or the pseudogene TRBV3-2) combines with J gene TRBJ2-5; tentative D call: TRBD2 (5 bases). Between the trimmed V and J ends, which lost 1 base and 5 bases, there was a span of 14 bases. This CDR3 is built from 15 residues. Germline V CDR1 and CDR2: LGHDT, YNNKEL (reference sequence). CDR3 DNA: TGTGCCAGCAGCCAAGTCTCGGGGTCTGGTGAGACCCAGTACTTC. Its protein is CASSQVSGSGETQYF.

V and J are TRBV7-2 and TRBJ2-6; perhaps TRBD1 as D (6 bases). Per germline, CDR1 SGHTA and CDR2 FQGNSA. The CDR3 extends over 18 amino acids. V was pared by 1 base and J by 0 bases, with 13 bases between. CDR3: CASSLVRQVPSGANVLTF. The CDR3 region has the DNA TGTGCCAGCAGCTTAGTTAGACAGGTTCCCTCTGGGGCCAACGTCCTGACTTTC.

This chain joins TRBV7-6 and TRBJ2-1, with 9 bases lining up with TRBD1. The junction had 6 bases not matched to a gene; V was cut back by 2 bases and J by 10 bases. From germline, CDR1 is SGHVS and CDR2 FNYEAQ. This CDR3 has 14 residues. The CDR3 nucleotides are TGTGCCAGCAGCTTATCGGGACAGGGTGGCGAGCAGTTCTTC. Amino acids: CASSLSGQGGEQFF.

The chain carries TRBV4-2 and TRBJ2-7; 7 positions agree with TRBD2. CDR1 LGHNA and CDR2 YNFKEQ come from the germline V gene. The V and J ends lost 3 bases and 2 bases, in that order; junction bases with no gene match: 13. This CDR3 has 17 amino acids. CDR3 sequence: CASSQDLAALRPYEQYF. CDR3 nucleotide sequence: TGTGCCAGCAGCCAGGACCTAGCGGCCCTCAGGCCCTACGAGCAGTACTTC.

J is TRBJ1-5 and V is TRBV10-3; D remains unclear. Germline CDR1 ENHRY, CDR2 SYGVKD. The CDR3 consists of 15 residues. Trimming stripped 3 bases from V and 1 base from J, with 10 bases between. CDR3 amino acids: CAISDGPGSNQPQHF. CDR3 bases: TGTGCCATCAGTGACGGCCCCGGGAGCAATCAGCCCCAGCATTTT.

This chain connects TRBV24-1 to TRBJ1-5; no definite D call. Germline values: CDR1 KGHDR, CDR2 SFDVKD. V lost 1 base to trimming and J lost 2 bases, with 5 bases between them. CDR3 length: 14 amino acids. For the CDR3, the DNA is TGTGCCACCAGTGATTTTAGAGGCAATCAGCCCCAGCATTTT. It is translated as CATSDFRGNQPQHF.

V is TRBV10-3 and J is TRBJ2-2; 7 bases are shared with TRBD2. The CDR3 length is 15 residues. The germline V gene has CDR1 ENHRY and CDR2 SYGVKD. Germline trimming cut 5 bases from V and 9 bases from J; bases unmatched to any gene: 12. The CDR3 DNA is TGTGCCATCAGTAAACGGGAGGTGTTTTCCCGGGAGCTGTTTTTT. This encodes CAISKREVFSRELFF.

This clone was counted once. The rearrangement joins TRBV5-1 to TRBJ2-1; 9 nucleotides line up with TRBD2. Germline CDR1 and CDR2: SGHRS and YFSETQ. The CDR3 sequence is 16 residues long. Trimming removed 0 bases from V and 1 base from J; junction bases left unmatched: 2. The CDR3 reads CASSLDGLASYNEQFF. The CDR3 DNA reads TGCGCCAGCAGCTTGGATGGACTAGCGTCCTACAATGAGCAGTTCTTC.

The chain has TRBV30 and TRBJ2-5; the match to TRBD2 covers 11 bases. There are 14 residues in the CDR3. Germline V gene data show CDR1 as GTSNPN and CDR2 as SVGIG (reference sequence). After removal of 3 bases from V and 7 bases from J, the junction contained 7 bases not matched to a gene. As DNA, the CDR3 is TGTGCCTGGAGCCCGGGACTAGCGGTTGGGACCCAGTACTTC. This codes for CAWSPGLAVGTQYF.

As for this clone: The junction and the germline gene differ at one end; a read error may be behind it. The CDR3 sequence: CASSQEVRQIYGYTF. The DNA for the CDR3 is TGCGCCAGCAGCCAAGAGGTCCGACAGATCTATGGGTACACCTTC. The rearrangement uses TRBV4-3 and TRBJ1-2, with D perhaps TRBD1 (5 bases). Germline V gene sequence: CDR1 LGHNA, CDR2 YSLEER. CDR3 length: 15 residues.

The V and J genes are TRBV27 and TRBJ2-7; perhaps TRBD1 as D (5 bases). This CDR3 has 13 amino acids. Deletions cut 2 bases from V and 3 bases from J, with 8 bases between. Germline V gives CDR1 MNHEY, CDR2 SMNVEV (reference sequence). The CDR3 sequence: CASSLLGDYEQYF. The CDR3 bases are TGTGCCAGCAGTTTACTAGGGGACTACGAGCAGTACTTC.

CDR3 loop: CASSLMSPPIIYGYTF. The CDR3 coding sequence is TGCGCCAGCAGCTTGATGAGCCCTCCTATAATCTATGGCTACACCTTC. J is TRBJ1-2 and V is TRBV5-1, with D uncertain. Germline-derived CDR1 and CDR2 are SGHRS and YFSETQ. There are 16 residues in the CDR3. Trimming shortened V by 1 base and J by 4 bases, and 17 bases separated the two germline ends.

A remark on this clone: This is likely a read error, given that the CDR3 carries no conserved phenylalanine or tryptophan at its end. Because the CDR3's place on the DNA is in doubt, the DNA is left out and the CDR3 is given as listed by TCRdb. This chain uses TRBV12-3 or TRBV12-4 with TRBJ1-1. With termini counted, the CDR3 has 8 amino acids. Here the CDR3 reads CASRGAPR.

As for this clone: Different DNA sequences within this sample yield the same CDR3. The V call is TRBV28, the J call TRBJ1-1, with 7 bases that match TRBD1. The CDR3 is made up of 13 amino acids. V lost 5 bases and J lost 4; bases outside the gene matches: 4. Germline V gene data show CDR1 as MDHEN and CDR2 as SYDVKM. CDR3 DNA: TGTGCCAGCAGTCTGACAGGGTTCACTGAAGCTTTCTTT. It specifies CASSLTGFTEAFF.

This clone appeared a single time. The chain employs TRBV9 and TRBJ1-1; 7 bases map to TRBD1. There are 15 residues in the CDR3. CDR1 SGDLS and CDR2 YYNGEE come from the germline V gene. Unmatched junction bases numbered 6, after V lost 0 bases and J lost 4 bases. CDR3 region: CASSVARTGGTEAFF. Here the CDR3 DNA reads TGTGCCAGCAGCGTAGCCCGGACAGGAGGCACTGAAGCTTTCTTT.